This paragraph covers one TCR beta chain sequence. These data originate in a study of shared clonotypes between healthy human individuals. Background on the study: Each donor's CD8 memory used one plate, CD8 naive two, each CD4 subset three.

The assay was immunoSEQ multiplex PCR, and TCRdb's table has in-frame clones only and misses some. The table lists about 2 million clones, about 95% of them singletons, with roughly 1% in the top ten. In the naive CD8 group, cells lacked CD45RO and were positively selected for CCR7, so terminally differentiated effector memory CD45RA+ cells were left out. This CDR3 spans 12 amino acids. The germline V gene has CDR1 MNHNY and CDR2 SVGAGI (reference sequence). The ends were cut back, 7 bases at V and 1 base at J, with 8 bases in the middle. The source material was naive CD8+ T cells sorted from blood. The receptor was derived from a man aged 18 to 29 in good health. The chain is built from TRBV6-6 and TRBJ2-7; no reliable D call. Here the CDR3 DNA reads TGTGCCAGCACCGGCCCGTCCTACGAGCAGTACTTC. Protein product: CASTGPSYEQYF.